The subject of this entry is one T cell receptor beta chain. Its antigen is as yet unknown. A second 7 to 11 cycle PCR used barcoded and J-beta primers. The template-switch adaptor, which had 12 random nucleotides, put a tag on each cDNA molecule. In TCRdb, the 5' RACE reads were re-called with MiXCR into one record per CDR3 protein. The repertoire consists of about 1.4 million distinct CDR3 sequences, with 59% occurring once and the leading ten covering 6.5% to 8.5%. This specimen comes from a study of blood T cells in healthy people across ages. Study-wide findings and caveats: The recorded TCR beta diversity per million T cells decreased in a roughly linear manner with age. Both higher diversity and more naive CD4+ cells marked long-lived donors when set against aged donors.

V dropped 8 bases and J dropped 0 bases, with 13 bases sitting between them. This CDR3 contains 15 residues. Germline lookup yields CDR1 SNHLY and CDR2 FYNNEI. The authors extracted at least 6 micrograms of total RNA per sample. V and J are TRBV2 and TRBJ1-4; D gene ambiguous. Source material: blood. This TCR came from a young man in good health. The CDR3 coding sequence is TGTGCCAGCCAAGGTCCGGGTGCAACTAATGAAAAACTGTTTTTT. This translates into CASQGPGATNEKLFF.